This paragraph reports one T cell receptor beta chain. The antigen is unknown. Germline CDR1 and CDR2: DFQATT and SNEGSKA (reference sequence). The CDR3 runs 14 residues. This specimen comes from a study of blood T cells in healthy people across ages. Combining a sample-barcoded 5' primer with a J-beta primer mix, a second PCR ran for roughly 6 to 12 cycles. The template-switch adaptor was a 5' adaptor with 12 random nucleotides. It tagged each cDNA molecule. From each sample, at least 3 million paired-end reads containing CDR3 were obtained. TCRdb called the 5' RACE reads again in MiXCR, with one record for every CDR3 protein. The table lists about 1.5 million distinct CDR3 sequences, under 55% of them singletons. Study-level points and caveats: PBMCs that were unsorted prevented a conclusive naive versus antigen-experienced comparison.

The clonotype comes from a woman between 18 and 29 years old in good health. The sequencing input was blood. The rearrangement uses TRBV20-1 and TRBJ2-5, with 7 bases aligning to TRBD2. The J call may be incorrect, as the DNA end agrees better with TRBJ2-7. The CDR3 protein is CSAPSGTLENEQYF. Here the CDR3 DNA reads TGCAGTGCTCCCAGCGGGACCCTTGAAAACGAGCAGTACTTC.